The 14 T cell receptor beta chains given below trace back to one sample, sequenced in a study of follicular helper T cells after annual influenza vaccination. The protocol was immunoSEQ multiplex PCR, while the TCRdb copy is restricted to in-frame clones and leaves out a portion. The sample carries several thousand clones, 80% to 85% recorded once. Time point given: 2015-2016 season, 7 days after influenza vaccination. This material consisted of CXCR5+ CD38- circulating T follicular helper cells from blood, taken 7 days after influenza vaccination. Subset given: circulating Tfh, non-naive CD4+CXCR5+PD-1+ (ICOS+CD38+ or ICOS-CD38-). The receptors come from an adult who received the influenza vaccine.

The chain recombines TRBV5-4 with TRBJ2-1; 9 bases are shared with TRBD2. This CDR3 is 17 amino acids long. Losses at the gene ends were 0 bases for V and 2 bases for J; bases not matched to a gene: 6. The V gene's germline CDR1 is SGHNT and CDR2 YYREEE (reference sequence). The CDR3 sequence: CASSLEGGGRAYNEQFF. CDR3 nucleotides: TGTGCCAGCAGCTTGGAGGGCGGCGGGAGGGCCTACAATGAGCAGTTCTTC.

The rearrangement links TRBV10-3 to TRBJ2-5; D gene ambiguous. CDR3 size: 13 residues. The germline CDR1 and CDR2 sequences are ENHRY and SYGVKD. Trimming pared 2 bases from V and 5 bases from J, leaving 9 bases between. For the CDR3, the DNA is TGTGCCATCAGTGAGAGAATGGGGGAGACCCAGTACTTC. Its translation: CAISERMGETQYF.

V usage is TRBV5-1 and J usage is TRBJ2-1, with 13 bases lining up with TRBD2. Trimming cost V 0 bases and J 6 bases; bases outside gene matches: 3. This CDR3 spans 16 amino acids. Germline assignment: CDR1 SGHRS and CDR2 YFSETQ. The CDR3 protein is CASSLATSGRVNEQFF. The CDR3 DNA reads as TGCGCCAGCAGCTTGGCAACTAGCGGGAGGGTCAATGAGCAGTTCTTC. Full variable domain (missing parts from reference TRBV5-1 and TRBJ2-1): KAGVTQTPRYLIKTRGQQVTLSCSPISGHRSVSWYQQTPGQGLQFLFEYFSETQRNKGNFPGRFSGRQFSNSRSEMNVSTLELGDSALYLCASSLATSGRVNEQFFGPGTRLTVL.

CDR3 region: CASSQVGMEDTQYF. CDR3 nucleotide sequence: TGTGCCAGCAGCCAAGTAGGTATGGAAGATACGCAGTATTTT. The chain joins TRBV4-2 to TRBJ2-3; no clear D gene. Germline V CDR1 and CDR2: LGHNA, YNFKEQ. This CDR3 region has 14 residues. Deletions cut 1 base from V and 5 bases from J, with 10 bases between.

Comments on this clone: The junction shows a germline mismatch at one end, possibly a read error. V usage is TRBV4-1 and J usage is TRBJ1-1; D may be TRBD1 (6 bases). The CDR3 extends over 16 amino acids. Germline lookup yields CDR1 MGHRA and CDR2 YSYEKL. The DNA of the CDR3 is TGCACCAGCAGCCAAGCTAGCGGGGGCTCGAACACTGAAGCTTTCTTT. As protein: CTSSQASGGSNTEAFF.

V usage is TRBV4-2 and J usage is TRBJ2-3; 9 bases are a match to TRBD2. The CDR3 covers 16 residues. Per the germline V gene, CDR1 is LGHNA and CDR2 is YNFKEQ. V was clipped by 0 bases and J by 4 bases; unmatched bases: 5. CDR3 in amino acids: CASSQDAGGGADTQYF. The CDR3 DNA reads as TGTGCCAGCAGCCAAGATGCGGGAGGGGGCGCAGATACGCAGTATTTT.

The chain joins TRBV28 to TRBJ2-2; either TRBD1 or TRBD2 may supply D (5 bases each). Germline-derived CDR1 and CDR2 are MDHEN and SYDVKM. The CDR3 is 16 amino acids. V lost 2 bases to trimming and J lost 0 bases, with 10 bases between them. The chain's CDR3 is CASSLVGPPNTGELFF. CDR3 DNA sequence: TGTGCCAGCAGTTTAGTGGGACCCCCGAACACCGGGGAGCTGTTTTTT.

The V gene is TRBV5-4, the J gene TRBJ1-5, with D unresolved. Trimming took 0 bases from V and 5 from J, leaving 6 bases between them. This CDR3 has 13 amino acids. Germline assignment: CDR1 SGHNT and CDR2 YYREEE (reference sequence). The CDR3 DNA reads as TGTGCCAGCAGCTTGGATGAGGATCAGCCCCAGCATTTT. It encodes CASSLDEDQPQHF.

V usage is TRBV6-1 and J usage is TRBJ2-2; 7 bases align to TRBD1. V shed 9 bases and J 3 bases; nucleotides not matched to a gene: 7. The CDR3 is 14 amino acids. Per germline, CDR1 MNHNS and CDR2 SASEGT. The CDR3 DNA follows: TGTGCCAGTACTAGACAGGGTGACACCGGGGAGCTGTTTTTT. Encoded protein: CASTRQGDTGELFF.

Written as DNA, the CDR3 is TGCGCCAGCAGCTTGCAGGGACAGGGCCTTCGGGAAAAACTGTTTTTT. Encoded protein: CASSLQGQGLREKLFF. The rearrangement joins TRBV5-1 to TRBJ1-4; 9 nucleotides match TRBD1. The CDR3 length is 16 residues. Germline CDR1 is SGHRS and CDR2 is YFSETQ. After removal of 1 base from V and 8 bases from J, the junction contained 9 bases not matched to a gene.

V and J are TRBV6-1 and TRBJ2-1, with D uncertain. V lost 8 bases, J lost 5 bases, and 10 bases lay in between. This CDR3 has 12 amino acids. Germline V gives CDR1 MNHNS, CDR2 SASEGT. CDR3 in amino acids: CASSTRNNEQFF. The CDR3 DNA follows: TGTGCCAGCTCGACCAGGAACAATGAGCAGTTCTTC.

The rearrangement joins TRBV29-1 to TRBJ1-1, with 7 bases aligning to TRBD1. Unmatched junction bases numbered 7, after V lost 3 bases and J lost 0 bases. CDR3 length: 15 residues. Germline V gene sequence: CDR1 SQVTM, CDR2 ANQGSEA. This CDR3 reads CSVDTLDRVNTEAFF. DNA for the CDR3: TGCAGCGTTGACACCTTAGACAGGGTGAACACTGAAGCTTTCTTT.

This rearrangement joins TRBV7-8 to TRBJ1-1; a possible D gene is TRBD1 (5 bases). The germline gives CDR1 SGHVS, CDR2 FQNEAQ. CDR3 size: 15 residues. Deletions cut 2 bases from V and 0 bases from J, with 10 bases between. The CDR3 loop is CASSLLGLMNTEAFF. CDR3 DNA: TGTGCCAGCAGCTTACTGGGACTGATGAACACTGAAGCTTTCTTT.

This clone was seen a single time. The gene calls are TRBV18 and TRBJ1-4, with 12 bases that match TRBD1. J lost 8 bases, V lost 6 bases, and 4 bases had no gene match. The CDR3 has 14 residues. CDR1 KGHSH and CDR2 LQKENI come from the germline V gene. The CDR3 bases are TGTGCCAGCTCGGGGACAGGGGGCGAGGAAAAACTGTTTTTT. This codes for CASSGTGGEEKLFF. Combining the CDR3 with reference TRBV18 and TRBJ1-4 gives the whole variable domain NAGVMQNPRHLVRRRGQEARLRCSPMKGHSHVYWYRQLPEEGLKFMVYLQKENIIDESGMPKERFSAEFPKEGPSILRIQQVVRGDSAAYFCASSGTGGEEKLFFGSGTQLSVL.